The 18 T cell receptor beta chains presented below share a single source sample, sequenced in a study of CD8+CD57+ T cells in acquired aplastic anemia. The template for TCR beta VDJ and CDR3 sequence profiling was genomic DNA. Via MiXCR, TCRdb re-called the reads, giving one row per CDR3 protein. The sample lists hundreds of thousands of distinct CDR3 sequences, around half occurring once. Only patients with CD8+CD57+ cell expansion on flow cytometry were chosen for sequencing. The sample consisted of sorted CD4+, CD8+, or CD8+CD57+ T cells (not recorded which) from PBMCs. Receptors were obtained from a human donor with aplastic anemia.

The rearrangement uses TRBV29-1 and TRBJ2-7, with TRBD2 identical over 9 bases. The CDR3 is 14 residues long. Germline V lookup: CDR1 SQVTM, CDR2 ANQGSEA. V was pared by 4 bases and J by 0 bases, with 4 bases of the junction left unmatched. The CDR3 protein is CSVASGTSSYEQYF. For the CDR3, the DNA is TGCAGCGTTGCTAGCGGGACGAGCTCCTACGAGCAGTACTTC.

The table lists this clonotype with a few counts. At one of its ends the junction is not consistent with the germline gene, which may arise from a read error. The chain employs TRBV12-3 or TRBV12-4 and TRBJ2-7; D may be TRBD1 or TRBD2 (5 bases each). The CDR3 contains 16 residues. The CDR3 DNA reads TGTGCCAGCAGCTTAGACGGGGACGGGCGGCGATACGAGCAGTACTTC. This codes for CASSLDGDGRRYEQYF.

The chain is built from TRBV5-1 and TRBJ2-7; perhaps TRBD1 as D (6 bases). CDR1 is SGHRS and CDR2 is YFSETQ in the germline V gene. V was cut by 4 bases and J by 2 bases, with 13 bases left in between. The CDR3 has 14 residues. The CDR3 DNA reads TGCGCCAGCAGCCGACGGGACATCCCCTACGAGCAGTACTTC. Translated, it gives CASSRRDIPYEQYF. The full variable domain, completed using reference TRBV5-1 and TRBJ2-7, is KAGVTQTPRYLIKTRGQQVTLSCSPISGHRSVSWYQQTPGQGLQFLFEYFSETQRNKGNFPGRFSGRQFSNSRSEMNVSTLELGDSALYLCASSRRDIPYEQYFGPGTRLTVT.

Details on this clonotype: The final CDR3 position lacks the conserved phenylalanine or tryptophan, pointing to a likely read error. The J gene is TRBJ2-7, the V gene TRBV7-3; D remains unclear. The CDR3 loop spans 14 amino acids. V lost 5 bases and J lost 5, with 16 bases in between. The germline CDR1 and CDR2 sequences are SGHTA and FQGTGA. The CDR3 here is CASSPEHGRNEQYS. The CDR3 DNA sequence: TGTGCCAGCAGCCCAGAACACGGTAGAAACGAGCAGTACTCC.

Many counts were recorded for this clonotype. This sequence joins TRBV5-1 and TRBJ2-3; TRBD2 aligns across 7 bases. This CDR3 spans 16 amino acids. CDR1 and CDR2 from the germline V gene are SGHRS and YFSETQ. With 0 bases clipped from V and 5 bases from J, the junction kept 9 bases outside the gene matches. The CDR3 here is CASSLEPGGRGDTQYF. The CDR3 bases are TGCGCCAGCAGCTTGGAACCGGGAGGCCGGGGAGATACGCAGTATTTT.

The sample holds many counts of this clonotype. CDR3 bases: TGCGCCAGCAGTGATCCAGGGTGGAACGGGGAGCTGTTTTTT. Protein product: CASSDPGWNGELFF. This chain uses TRBV10-1 with TRBJ2-2, with TRBD1 as a possible D gene (5 bases). From germline, CDR1 is WNHNN and CDR2 SYGVQD (reference sequence). Between the trimmed V and J ends, which lost 3 bases and 7 bases, there was a span of 12 bases. The CDR3 sequence is 14 residues long.

This clonotype was seen only a few times. Germline and junction disagree at one end, which may indicate a read error. V and J are TRBV24-1 and TRBJ2-2; D perhaps matches TRBD1 (6 bases). Germline V gene data show CDR1 as KGHDR and CDR2 as SFDVKD. This CDR3 has 16 residues. The CDR3 here is CATSEPGTHNTRELFF. CDR3 nucleotides: TGTGCCACCAGTGAGCCCGGGACACACAACACCAGGGAGCTGTTTTTT.

This clonotype was counted at least ten times. The V gene is TRBV2, the J gene TRBJ1-4, with D possibly TRBD1 on 5 matching bases. The CDR3 loop spans 15 amino acids. V was cut by 1 base and J by 3 bases, with 9 bases left in between. The germline V gene encodes CDR1 SNHLY and CDR2 FYNNEI. The CDR3 bases are TGTGCCAGCAGTGAAGTAAGGGGATCTAATGAAAAACTGTTTTTT. This encodes CASSEVRGSNEKLFF.

This chain uses TRBV30 with TRBJ1-1; D not resolved. The CDR3 totals 11 residues. Germline CDR1 is GTSNPN and CDR2 is SVGIG (reference sequence). DNA for the CDR3: TGTGCGGCCTCGGGCCCCTACGAAGCTTTCTTT. Translation: CAASGPYEAFF.

In its sample, this clonotype was seen a few times. The chain joins TRBV7-9 to TRBJ2-7; D not certain. Germline assignment: CDR1 SEHNR and CDR2 FQNEAQ (reference sequence). The CDR3 totals 14 residues. V shed 8 bases and J shed 6 bases, with 20 bases lying between them. CDR3 nucleotide sequence: TGTGCCAGCGGCCCCCGAGTGGGTGGGTTCGAGCAGTACTTC. Encoded protein: CASGPRVGGFEQYF.

The V and J genes are TRBV2 and TRBJ2-3; 9 bases match TRBD2. This CDR3 contains 14 residues. The J segment lost 6 bases and the V segment lost 3 bases, leaving 4 bases of the junction unmatched. Germline V lookup: CDR1 SNHLY, CDR2 FYNNEI. CDR3 DNA sequence: TGTGCCAGCAGTGAGCGGGGGGGCTATGATACGCAGTATTTT. Translating gives CASSERGGYDTQYF.

There are a few counts of this clonotype. This chain uses TRBV7-2 with TRBJ1-5; D is uncertain. Per germline, CDR1 SGHTA and CDR2 FQGNSA. V was clipped by 6 bases and J by 7 bases, with 16 bases between them. This CDR3 is built from 14 residues. The CDR3 coding sequence is TGTGCCAGCAGTGAATCGGGTGAGAGCCAGCCCCAGCATTTT. Protein sequence: CASSESGESQPQHF. Full variable domain (missing parts from reference TRBV7-2 and TRBJ1-5): GAGVSQSPSNKVTEKGKDVELRCDPISGHTALYWYRQSLGQGLEFLIYFQGNSAPDKSGLPSDRFSAERTGGSVSTLTIQRTQQEDSAVYLCASSESGESQPQHFGDGTRLSIL.

The sample holds many counts of this clonotype. The gene calls are TRBV19 and TRBJ1-5; D is perhaps TRBD1 (5 bases). V was pared by 8 bases and J by 8 bases, with 19 bases between. The CDR3 covers 14 residues. Germline assignment: CDR1 LNHDA and CDR2 SQIVND (reference sequence). CDR3 residues: CASHGQGSSEPQHF. The CDR3 DNA follows: TGTGCCAGTCATGGGCAGGGCTCTTCGGAGCCCCAGCATTTT. Filled out from reference TRBV19 and TRBJ1-5, the complete variable domain reads DGGITQSPKYLFRKEGQNVTLSCEQNLNHDAMYWYRQDPGQGLRLIYYSQIVNDFQKGDIAEGYSVSREKKESFPLTVTSAQKNPTAFYLCASHGQGSSEPQHFGDGTRLSIL.

This clonotype was seen at least ten times. The chain has TRBV3-1 and TRBJ2-5; tentative D call: TRBD1 (5 bases). Germline lookup yields CDR1 LGHDT and CDR2 YNNKEL (reference sequence). Trimming removed 4 bases from V and 1 base from J, with 13 bases in between. The length of the CDR3 is 15 residues. As DNA, the CDR3 is TGTGCCAGCAGCCCCCGACAGAGATCCCAAGAGACCCAGTACTTC. Its translation is CASSPRQRSQETQYF.

For this clonotype: Here the CDR3 omits its conserved ending phenylalanine or tryptophan, so a read error is the likely source. The rearrangement links TRBV4-3 to TRBJ2-7; D is undetermined. The CDR3 sequence is 14 residues long. V was pared by 0 bases and J by 2 bases, with 8 bases between. Looked up from germline, CDR1 is LGHNA and CDR2 is YSLEER. The CDR3 region is CASSQELATYEQYS. The CDR3 DNA follows: TGCGCCAGCAGCCAAGAGCTGGCGACCTACGAGCAGTACTCC.

This clonotype was observed at least ten times. This sequence joins TRBV4-3 and TRBJ1-1; D is ambiguous. The CDR3 is 13 residues long. Germline V CDR1 and CDR2: LGHNA, YSLEER. Trimming removed 1 base at V and 5 bases at J, with 8 bases between. The CDR3 DNA follows: TGCGCCAGCAGCCAAGGTGCTTGGACTGAAGCTTTCTTT. Translation: CASSQGAWTEAFF.

The chain recombines TRBV6-6 with TRBJ2-2; a possible D gene is TRBD1 (6 bases). The V and J ends lost 5 bases and 4 bases respectively, with 14 bases between them. The CDR3 length is 15 residues. The germline CDR1 and CDR2 sequences are MNHNY and SVGAGI (reference sequence). Here the CDR3 DNA reads TGTGCCAGCAGTCCCCAGGGCAGGGGCACCGGGGAGCTGTTTTTT. It yields the protein CASSPQGRGTGELFF.

This clonotype was counted a few times. The gene calls are TRBV7-3 and TRBJ2-5, with 9 nucleotides matching TRBD2. CDR1 SGHTA and CDR2 FQGTGA come from the germline V gene. Trimming took 5 bases from V and 1 from J; bases not matched to a gene: 2. This CDR3 contains 14 residues. The CDR3 loop reads CASSAGLAQETQYF. In nucleotides, the CDR3 is TGTGCCAGCAGCGCGGGACTAGCCCAAGAGACCCAGTACTTC.